This T cell receptor beta chain was identified in a study of blood T cell repertoires in COVID-19. Study in general: Italy, Spain and the United States were the sources of the convalescent and acute COVID-19 samples. Sources were T cells, B-cell-depleted T cells, or PBMCs; the material itself was cDNA or gDNA.

Methods used by the authors: Amplified reference gene primers provided the basis for estimating nucleated cell counts. TCRdb's copy holds only in-frame clones and misses some; the assay was immunoSEQ multiplex PCR. V and J calls plus clone size are reproduced from that table; the DNA served to infer D and trimming. This table holds roughly 70,000 clones, approximately 81% found once. Sequenced: peripheral blood. This clonotype was obtained from an elderly woman with active or convalescent COVID-19.

The CDR3 loop reads CASSYSHANNEQFF. The DNA for the CDR3 is TGTGCCAGCAGTTACTCACACGCCAACAATGAGCAGTTCTTC. The V and J genes are TRBV6-5 and TRBJ2-1, with no clear D. V dropped 0 bases and J dropped 5 bases, with 8 bases sitting between them. Germline loops: CDR1 MNHEY, CDR2 SVGAGI. CDR3 length: 14 amino acids.